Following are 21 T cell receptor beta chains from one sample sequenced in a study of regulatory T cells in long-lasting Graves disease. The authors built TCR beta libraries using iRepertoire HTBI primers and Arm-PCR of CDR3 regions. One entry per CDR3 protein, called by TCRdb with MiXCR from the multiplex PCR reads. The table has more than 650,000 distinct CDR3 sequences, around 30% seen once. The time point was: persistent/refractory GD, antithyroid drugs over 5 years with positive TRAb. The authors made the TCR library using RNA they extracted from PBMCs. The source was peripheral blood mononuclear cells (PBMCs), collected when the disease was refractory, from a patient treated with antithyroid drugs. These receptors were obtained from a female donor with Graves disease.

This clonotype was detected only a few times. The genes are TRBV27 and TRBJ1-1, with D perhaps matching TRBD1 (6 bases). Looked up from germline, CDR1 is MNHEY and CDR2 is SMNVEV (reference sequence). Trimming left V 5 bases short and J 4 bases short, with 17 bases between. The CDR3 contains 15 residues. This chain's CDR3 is CASSPPQGFATEAFF. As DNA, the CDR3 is TGTGCCAGCAGTCCCCCCCAGGGGTTCGCCACTGAAGCTTTCTTT.

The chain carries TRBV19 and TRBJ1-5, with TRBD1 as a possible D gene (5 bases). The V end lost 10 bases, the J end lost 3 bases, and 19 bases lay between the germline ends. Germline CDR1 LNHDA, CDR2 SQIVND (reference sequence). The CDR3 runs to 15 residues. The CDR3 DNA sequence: TGTGCCACCCTCGTGAAAAGGGGAATCAATCAGCCCCAGCATTTT. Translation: CATLVKRGINQPQHF.

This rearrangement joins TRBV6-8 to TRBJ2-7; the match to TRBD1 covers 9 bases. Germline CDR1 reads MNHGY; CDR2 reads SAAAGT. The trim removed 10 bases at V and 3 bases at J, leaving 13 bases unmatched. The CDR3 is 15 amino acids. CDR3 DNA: TGTGCCATCCAGCCTTACCCGGGACAGGGCTACGAGCAGTACTTC. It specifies CAIQPYPGQGYEQYF.

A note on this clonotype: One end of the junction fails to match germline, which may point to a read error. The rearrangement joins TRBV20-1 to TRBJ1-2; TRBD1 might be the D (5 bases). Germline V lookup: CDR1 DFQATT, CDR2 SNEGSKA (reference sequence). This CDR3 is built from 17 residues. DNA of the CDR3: TGCAGTGCTAGAGATCCGGTGGGGGTCGGATCTAAGTATGGCTACACCTTC. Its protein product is CSARDPVGVGSKYGYTF.

The CDR3 nucleotides are TGTGCCAGCAGTTACTCGGGGCTAGCGGGAGGCCTTAATGAGCAGTTCTTC. It codes for CASSYSGLAGGLNEQFF. The J gene is TRBJ2-1, the V gene TRBV6-2 or TRBV6-3; TRBD2 matches at 11 bases. Germline CDR1 and CDR2: MNHEY and SVGEGT. The CDR3 extends over 17 amino acids. V dropped 0 bases and J dropped 7; count of bases not matched to a gene: 8.

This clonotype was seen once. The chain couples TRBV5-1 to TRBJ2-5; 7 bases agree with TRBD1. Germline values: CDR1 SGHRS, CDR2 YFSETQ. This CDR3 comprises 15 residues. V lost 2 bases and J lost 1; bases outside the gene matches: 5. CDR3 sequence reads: CASSLYRGFQETQYF. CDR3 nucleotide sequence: TGCGCCAGCAGCTTATACAGGGGCTTCCAAGAGACCCAGTACTTC.

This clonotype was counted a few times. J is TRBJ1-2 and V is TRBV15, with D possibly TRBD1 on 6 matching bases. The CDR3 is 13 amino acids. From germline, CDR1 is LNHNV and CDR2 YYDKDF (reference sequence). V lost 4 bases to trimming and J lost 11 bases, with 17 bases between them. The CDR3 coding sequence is TGTGCCACCAGCAACCGGGACATCGGAGGGTACACCTTC. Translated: CATSNRDIGGYTF. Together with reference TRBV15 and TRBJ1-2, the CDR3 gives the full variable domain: DAMVIQNPRYQVTQFGKPVTLSCSQTLNHNVMYWYQQKSSQAPKLLFHYYDKDFNNEADTPDNFQSRRPNTSFCFLDIRSPGLGDTAMYLCATSNRDIGGYTFGSGTRLTVV.

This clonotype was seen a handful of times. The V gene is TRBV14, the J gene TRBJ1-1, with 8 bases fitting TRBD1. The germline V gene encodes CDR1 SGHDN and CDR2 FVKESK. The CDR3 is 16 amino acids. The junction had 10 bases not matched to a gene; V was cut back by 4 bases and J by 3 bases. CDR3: CASSPRQGLRYTEAFF. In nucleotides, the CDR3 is TGTGCCAGCAGCCCACGACAGGGGCTGAGGTACACTGAAGCTTTCTTT.

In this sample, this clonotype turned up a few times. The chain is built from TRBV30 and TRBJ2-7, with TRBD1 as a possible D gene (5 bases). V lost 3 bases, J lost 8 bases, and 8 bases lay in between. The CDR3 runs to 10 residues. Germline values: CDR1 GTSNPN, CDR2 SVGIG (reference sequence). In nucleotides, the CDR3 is TGTGCCTGGAGCAGGGATCAGCAGTACTTC. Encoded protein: CAWSRDQQYF. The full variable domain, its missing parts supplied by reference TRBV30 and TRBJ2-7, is SQTIHQWPATLVQPVGSPLSLECTVEGTSNPNLYWYRQAAGRGLQLLFYSVGIGQISSEVPQNLSASRPQDRQFILSSKKLLLSDSGFYLCAWSRDQQYFGPGTRLTVT.

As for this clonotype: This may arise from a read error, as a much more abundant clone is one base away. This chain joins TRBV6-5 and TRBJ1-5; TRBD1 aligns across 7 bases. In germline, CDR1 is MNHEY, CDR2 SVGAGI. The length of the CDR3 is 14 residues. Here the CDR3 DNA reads TGTACCAGCAGTTCAGGGGGTCGCAATCAGCCCCAGCATTTT. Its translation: CTSSSGGRNQPQHF.

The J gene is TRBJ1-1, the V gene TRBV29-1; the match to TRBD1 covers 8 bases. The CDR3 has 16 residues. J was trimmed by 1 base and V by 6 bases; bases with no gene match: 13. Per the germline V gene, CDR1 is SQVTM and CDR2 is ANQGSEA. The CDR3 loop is CSVGTDRGRGNTEAFF. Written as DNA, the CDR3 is TGCAGCGTCGGCACCGACAGGGGCAGGGGGAACACTGAAGCTTTCTTT.

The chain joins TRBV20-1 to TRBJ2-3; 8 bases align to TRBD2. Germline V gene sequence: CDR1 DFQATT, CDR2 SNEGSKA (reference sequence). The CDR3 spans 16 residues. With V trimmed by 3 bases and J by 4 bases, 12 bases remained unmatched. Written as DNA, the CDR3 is TGCAGTGCTAGGGATCGGTTAGCGGGGAGTTCAGATACGCAGTATTTT. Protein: CSARDRLAGSSDTQYF.

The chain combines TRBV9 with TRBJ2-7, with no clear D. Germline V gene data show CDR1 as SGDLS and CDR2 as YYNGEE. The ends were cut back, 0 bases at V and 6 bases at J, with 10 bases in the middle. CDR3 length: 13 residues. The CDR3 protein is CASSVGGVAEQYF. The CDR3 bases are TGTGCCAGCAGCGTAGGAGGAGTGGCCGAGCAGTACTTC.

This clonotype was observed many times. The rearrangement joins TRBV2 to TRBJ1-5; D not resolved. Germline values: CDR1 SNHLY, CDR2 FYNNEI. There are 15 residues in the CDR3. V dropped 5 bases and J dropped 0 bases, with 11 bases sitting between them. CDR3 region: CASSQDRNSNQPQHF. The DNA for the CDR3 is TGTGCCAGCAGTCAAGACCGAAATAGCAATCAGCCCCAGCATTTT.

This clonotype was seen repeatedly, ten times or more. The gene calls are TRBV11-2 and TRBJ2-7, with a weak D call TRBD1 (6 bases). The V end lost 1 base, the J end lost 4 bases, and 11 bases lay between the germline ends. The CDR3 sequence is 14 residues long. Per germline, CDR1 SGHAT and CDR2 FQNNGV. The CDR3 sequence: CASSLGTGIYEQYF. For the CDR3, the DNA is TGTGCCAGCAGCTTAGGAACAGGGATATACGAGCAGTACTTC.

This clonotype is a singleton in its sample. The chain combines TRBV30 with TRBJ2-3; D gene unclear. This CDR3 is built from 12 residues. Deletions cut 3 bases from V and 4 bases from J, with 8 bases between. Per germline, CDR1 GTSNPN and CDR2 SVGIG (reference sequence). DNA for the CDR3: TGTGCCTGGAGAGCAGTCGCAGATACGCAGTATTTT. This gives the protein CAWRAVADTQYF.

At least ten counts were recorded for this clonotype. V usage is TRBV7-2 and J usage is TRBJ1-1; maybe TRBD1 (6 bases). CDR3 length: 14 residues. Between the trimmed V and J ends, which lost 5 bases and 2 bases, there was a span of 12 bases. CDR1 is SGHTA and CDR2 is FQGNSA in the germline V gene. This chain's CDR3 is CASSPSDSNTEAFF. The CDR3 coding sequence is TGTGCCAGCAGCCCCTCGGACAGTAACACTGAAGCTTTCTTT.

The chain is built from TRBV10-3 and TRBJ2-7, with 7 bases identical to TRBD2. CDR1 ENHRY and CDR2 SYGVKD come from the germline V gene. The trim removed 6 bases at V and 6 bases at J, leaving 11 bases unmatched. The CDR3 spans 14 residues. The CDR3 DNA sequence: TGTGCCATCAGGGGGGGAGGGGTTTCGGGCGAGCAGTACTTC. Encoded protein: CAIRGGGVSGEQYF.

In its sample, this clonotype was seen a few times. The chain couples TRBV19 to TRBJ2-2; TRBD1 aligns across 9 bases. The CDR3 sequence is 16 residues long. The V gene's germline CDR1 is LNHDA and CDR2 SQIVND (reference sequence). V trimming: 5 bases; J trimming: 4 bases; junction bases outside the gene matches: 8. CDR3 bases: TGTGCCAGTAGTGGTCACAGGGGGCAAGGCACCGGGGAGCTGTTTTTT. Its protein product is CASSGHRGQGTGELFF.

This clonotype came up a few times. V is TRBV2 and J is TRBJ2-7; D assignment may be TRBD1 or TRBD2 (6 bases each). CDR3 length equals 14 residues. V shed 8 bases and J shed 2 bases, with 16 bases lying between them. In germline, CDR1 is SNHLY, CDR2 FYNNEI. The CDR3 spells CASRETGPTYEQYF. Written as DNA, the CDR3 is TGTGCCAGCCGGGAGACAGGTCCCACCTACGAGCAGTACTTC.

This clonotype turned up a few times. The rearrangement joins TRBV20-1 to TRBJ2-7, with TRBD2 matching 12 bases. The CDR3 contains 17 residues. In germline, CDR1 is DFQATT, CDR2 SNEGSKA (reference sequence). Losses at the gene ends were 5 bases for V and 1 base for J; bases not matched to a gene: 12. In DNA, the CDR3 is TGCAGTGCTCTCGACCGGTCTAGCGGGAGGGGATCCTACGAGCAGTACTTC. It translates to CSALDRSSGRGSYEQYF.